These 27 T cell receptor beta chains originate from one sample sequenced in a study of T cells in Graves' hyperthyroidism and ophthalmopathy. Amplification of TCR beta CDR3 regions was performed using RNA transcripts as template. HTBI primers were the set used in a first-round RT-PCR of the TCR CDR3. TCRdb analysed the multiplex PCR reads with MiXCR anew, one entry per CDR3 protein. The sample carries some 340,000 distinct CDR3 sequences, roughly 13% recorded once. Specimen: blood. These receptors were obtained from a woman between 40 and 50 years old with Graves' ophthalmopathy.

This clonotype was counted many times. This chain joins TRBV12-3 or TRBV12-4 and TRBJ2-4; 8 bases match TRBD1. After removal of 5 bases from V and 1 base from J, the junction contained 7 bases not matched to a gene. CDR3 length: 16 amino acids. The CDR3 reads CASSRRTGRAKNIQYF. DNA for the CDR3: TGTGCCAGCAGTCGCAGGACAGGGCGCGCCAAAAACATTCAGTACTTC.

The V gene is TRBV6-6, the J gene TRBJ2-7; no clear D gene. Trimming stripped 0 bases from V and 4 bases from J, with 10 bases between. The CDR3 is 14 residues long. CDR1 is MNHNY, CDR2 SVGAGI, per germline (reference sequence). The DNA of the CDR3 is TGTGCCAGCAGTTACTCCCTCACTCAGTACGAGCAGTACTTC. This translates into CASSYSLTQYEQYF.

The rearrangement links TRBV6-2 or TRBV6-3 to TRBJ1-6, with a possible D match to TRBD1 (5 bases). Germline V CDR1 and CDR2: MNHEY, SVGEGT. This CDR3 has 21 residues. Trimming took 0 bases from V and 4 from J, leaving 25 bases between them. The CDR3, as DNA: TGTGCCAGCAGTTACTCCATCGGGGCAGAAGAAAAACTTAATTATAATTCACCCCTCCACTTT. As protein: CASSYSIGAEEKLNYNSPLHF.

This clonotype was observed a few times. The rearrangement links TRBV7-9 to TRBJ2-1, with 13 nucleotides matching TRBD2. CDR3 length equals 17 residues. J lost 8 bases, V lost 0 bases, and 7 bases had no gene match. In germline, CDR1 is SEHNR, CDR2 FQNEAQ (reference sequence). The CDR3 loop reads CASSLAILAGGIDEQFF. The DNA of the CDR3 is TGTGCCAGCAGCTTAGCCATACTAGCGGGAGGGATAGATGAGCAGTTCTTC.

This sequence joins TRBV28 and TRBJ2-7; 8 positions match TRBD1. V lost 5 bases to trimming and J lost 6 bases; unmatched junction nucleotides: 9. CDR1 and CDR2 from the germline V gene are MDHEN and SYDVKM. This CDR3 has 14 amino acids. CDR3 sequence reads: CASSLMTGVLEQYF. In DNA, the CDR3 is TGTGCCAGCAGTCTGATGACAGGGGTCCTCGAGCAGTACTTC. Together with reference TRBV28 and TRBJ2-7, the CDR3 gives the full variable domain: DVKVTQSSRYLVKRTGEKVFLECVQDMDHENMFWYRQDPGLGLRLIYFSYDVKMKEKGDIPEGYSVSREKKERFSLILESASTNQTSMYLCASSLMTGVLEQYFGPGTRLTVT.

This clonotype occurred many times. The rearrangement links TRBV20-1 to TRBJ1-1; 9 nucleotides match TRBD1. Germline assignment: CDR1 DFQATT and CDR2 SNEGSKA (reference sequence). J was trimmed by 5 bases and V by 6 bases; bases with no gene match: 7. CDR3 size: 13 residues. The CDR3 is CSARTGARTEAFF. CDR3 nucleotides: TGCAGTGCGCGGACAGGGGCGAGGACTGAAGCTTTCTTT.

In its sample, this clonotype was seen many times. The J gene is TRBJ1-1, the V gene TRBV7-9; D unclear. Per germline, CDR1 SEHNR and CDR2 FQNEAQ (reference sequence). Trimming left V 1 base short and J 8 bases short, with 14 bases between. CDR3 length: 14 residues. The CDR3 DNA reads TGTGCCAGCAGCTTAGATGTATGGGCAGCCGAAGCTTTCTTT. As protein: CASSLDVWAAEAFF.

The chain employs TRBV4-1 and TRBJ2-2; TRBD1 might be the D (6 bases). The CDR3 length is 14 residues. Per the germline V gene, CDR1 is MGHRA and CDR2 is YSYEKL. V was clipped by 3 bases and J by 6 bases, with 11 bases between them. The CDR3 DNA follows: TGCGCCAGCAGCCACATACAGGGATCCGGGGAGCTGTTTTTT. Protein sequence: CASSHIQGSGELFF.

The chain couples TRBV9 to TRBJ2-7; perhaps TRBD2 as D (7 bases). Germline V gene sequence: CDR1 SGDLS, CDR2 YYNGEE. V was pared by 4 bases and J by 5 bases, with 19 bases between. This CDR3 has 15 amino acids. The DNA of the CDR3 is TGTGCCAGCAGCCATAGAGAGGGGGGGTTCGACGAGCAGTACTTC. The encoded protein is CASSHREGGFDEQYF.

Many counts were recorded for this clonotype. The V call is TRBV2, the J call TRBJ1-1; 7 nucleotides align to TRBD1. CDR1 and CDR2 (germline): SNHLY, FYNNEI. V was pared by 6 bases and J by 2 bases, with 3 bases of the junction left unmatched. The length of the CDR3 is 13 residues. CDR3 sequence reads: CASSAGGNTEAFF. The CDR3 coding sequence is TGTGCCAGCAGCGCAGGGGGTAACACTGAAGCTTTCTTT. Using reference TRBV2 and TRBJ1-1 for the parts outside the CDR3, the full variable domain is EPEVTQTPSHQVTQMGQEVILRCVPISNHLYFYWYRQILGQKVEFLVSFYNNEISEKSEIFDDQFSVERPDGSNFTLKIRSTKLEDSAMYFCASSAGGNTEAFFGQGTRLTVV.

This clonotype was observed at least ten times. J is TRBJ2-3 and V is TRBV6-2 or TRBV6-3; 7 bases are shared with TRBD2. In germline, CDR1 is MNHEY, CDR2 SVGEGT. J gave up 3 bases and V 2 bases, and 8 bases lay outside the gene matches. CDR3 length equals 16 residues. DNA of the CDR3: TGTGCCAGCAGTTACCAGGCGGGAGTATGGACAGATACGCAGTATTTT. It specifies CASSYQAGVWTDTQYF.

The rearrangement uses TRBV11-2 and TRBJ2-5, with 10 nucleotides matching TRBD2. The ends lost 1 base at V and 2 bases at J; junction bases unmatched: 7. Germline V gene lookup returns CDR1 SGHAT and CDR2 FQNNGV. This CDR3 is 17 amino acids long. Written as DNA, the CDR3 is TGTGCCAGCAGCTTAGTCAATAGCGGGGGGCAACAAGAGACCCAGTACTTC. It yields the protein CASSLVNSGGQQETQYF.

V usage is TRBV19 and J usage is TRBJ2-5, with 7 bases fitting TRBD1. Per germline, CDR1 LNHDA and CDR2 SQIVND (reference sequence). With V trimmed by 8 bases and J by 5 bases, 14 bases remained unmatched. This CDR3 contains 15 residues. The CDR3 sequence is CASRDSHPRGETQYF. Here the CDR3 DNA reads TGTGCCAGTCGGGACAGTCACCCCAGGGGCGAGACCCAGTACTTC.

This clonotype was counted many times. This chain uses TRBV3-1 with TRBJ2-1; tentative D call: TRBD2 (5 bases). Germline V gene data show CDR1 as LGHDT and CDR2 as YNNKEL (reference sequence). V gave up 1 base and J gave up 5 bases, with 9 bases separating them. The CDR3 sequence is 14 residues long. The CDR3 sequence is CASSQVREDNEQFF. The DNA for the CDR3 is TGTGCCAGCAGCCAAGTACGGGAAGACAATGAGCAGTTCTTC.

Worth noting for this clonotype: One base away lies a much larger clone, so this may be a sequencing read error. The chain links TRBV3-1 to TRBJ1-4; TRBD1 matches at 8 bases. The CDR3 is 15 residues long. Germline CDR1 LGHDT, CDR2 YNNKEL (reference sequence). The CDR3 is CASSQGTGIGETLFF. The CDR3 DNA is TGTGCCAGCAGCCAAGGGACAGGGATCGGAGAAACACTGTTTTTT.

The CDR3 DNA follows: TGCAGTGCTAGGAAGGACGCCTACAATGAGCAGTTCTTC. It is translated as CSARKDAYNEQFF. The chain recombines TRBV20-1 with TRBJ2-1, with unresolved D. CDR1 DFQATT and CDR2 SNEGSKA come from the germline V gene (reference sequence). The CDR3 is made up of 13 amino acids. V was clipped by 3 bases and J by 2 bases, with 8 bases between them.

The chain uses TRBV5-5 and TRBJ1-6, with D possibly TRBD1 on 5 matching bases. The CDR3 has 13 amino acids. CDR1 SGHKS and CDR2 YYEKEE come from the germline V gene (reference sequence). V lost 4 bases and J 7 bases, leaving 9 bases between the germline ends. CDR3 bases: TGTGCCAGCAGCCTAGGGACCAATTCACCCCTCCACTTT. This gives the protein CASSLGTNSPLHF.

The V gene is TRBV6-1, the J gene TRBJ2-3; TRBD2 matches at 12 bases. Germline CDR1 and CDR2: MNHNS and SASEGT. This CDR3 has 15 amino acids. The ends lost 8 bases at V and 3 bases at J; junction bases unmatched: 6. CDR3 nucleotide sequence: TGTGCCAGCGGCCCTAGCGGGAGGGCGACAGATACGCAGTATTTT. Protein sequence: CASGPSGRATDTQYF.

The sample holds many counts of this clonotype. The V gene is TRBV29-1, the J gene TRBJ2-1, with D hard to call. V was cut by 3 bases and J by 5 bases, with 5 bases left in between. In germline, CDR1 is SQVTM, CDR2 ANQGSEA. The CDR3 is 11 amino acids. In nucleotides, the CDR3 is TGCAGCGTTGACGGAGACAATGAGCAGTTCTTC. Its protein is CSVDGDNEQFF.

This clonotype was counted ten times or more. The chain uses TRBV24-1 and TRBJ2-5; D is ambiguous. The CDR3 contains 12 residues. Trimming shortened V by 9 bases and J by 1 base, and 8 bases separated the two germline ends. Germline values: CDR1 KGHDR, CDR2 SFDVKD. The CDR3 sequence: CATAGAQETQYF. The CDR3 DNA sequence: TGTGCCACCGCAGGAGCCCAAGAGACCCAGTACTTC.

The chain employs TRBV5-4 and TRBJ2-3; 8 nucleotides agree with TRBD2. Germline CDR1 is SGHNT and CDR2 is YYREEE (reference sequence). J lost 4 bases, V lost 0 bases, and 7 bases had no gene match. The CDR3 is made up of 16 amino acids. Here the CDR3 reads CASSLVAGGGADTQYF. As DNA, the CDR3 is TGTGCCAGCAGCTTGGTTGCGGGGGGCGGAGCAGATACGCAGTATTTT.

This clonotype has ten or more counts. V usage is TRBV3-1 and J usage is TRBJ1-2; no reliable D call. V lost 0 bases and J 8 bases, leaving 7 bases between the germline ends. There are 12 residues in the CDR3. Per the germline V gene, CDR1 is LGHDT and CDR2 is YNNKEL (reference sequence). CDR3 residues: CASSQDSRGYTF. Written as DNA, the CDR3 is TGTGCCAGCAGCCAAGACAGTCGCGGCTACACCTTC.

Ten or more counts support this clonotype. CDR3 nucleotide sequence: TGTGCCAGCAGCCGAGGGACAGGGAGAACTAACTATGGCTACACCTTC. Translation: CASSRGTGRTNYGYTF. The chain has TRBV9 and TRBJ1-2; 9 bases are shared with TRBD1. Germline V gene data show CDR1 as SGDLS and CDR2 as YYNGEE. This CDR3 has 16 amino acids. With 4 bases clipped from V and 0 bases from J, the junction kept 7 bases outside the gene matches.

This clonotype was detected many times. CDR3 sequence: CASSRSGGSTEAFF. CDR3 in DNA: TGCGCCAGCAGCCGCTCGGGGGGTTCGACTGAAGCTTTCTTT. The chain recombines TRBV5-1 with TRBJ1-1, with D possibly matching TRBD1 (5 bases). Trimming took off 4 bases at V and 5 bases at J, with 15 bases between the two ends. Germline V gene data show CDR1 as SGHRS and CDR2 as YFSETQ. The CDR3 is made up of 14 amino acids.

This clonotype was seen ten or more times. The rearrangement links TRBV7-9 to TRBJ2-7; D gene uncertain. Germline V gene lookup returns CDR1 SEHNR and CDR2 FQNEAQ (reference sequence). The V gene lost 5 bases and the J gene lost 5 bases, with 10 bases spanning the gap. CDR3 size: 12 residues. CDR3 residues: CASSPTGNEQYF. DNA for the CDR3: TGTGCCAGCAGCCCCACTGGCAACGAGCAGTACTTC.

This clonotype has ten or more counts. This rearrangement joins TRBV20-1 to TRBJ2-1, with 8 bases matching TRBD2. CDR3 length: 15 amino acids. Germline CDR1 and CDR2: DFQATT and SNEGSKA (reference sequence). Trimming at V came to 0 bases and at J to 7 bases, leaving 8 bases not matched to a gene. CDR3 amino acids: CSARDNGGAVNEQFF. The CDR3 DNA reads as TGCAGTGCTAGAGATAACGGGGGGGCCGTTAATGAGCAGTTCTTC.

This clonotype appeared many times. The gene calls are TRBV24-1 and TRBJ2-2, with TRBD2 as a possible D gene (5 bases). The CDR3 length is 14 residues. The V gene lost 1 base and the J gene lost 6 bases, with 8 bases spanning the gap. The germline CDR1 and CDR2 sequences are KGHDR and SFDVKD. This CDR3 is CATSDFPGAGELFF. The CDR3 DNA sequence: TGTGCCACCAGTGATTTTCCCGGGGCCGGGGAGCTGTTTTTT.